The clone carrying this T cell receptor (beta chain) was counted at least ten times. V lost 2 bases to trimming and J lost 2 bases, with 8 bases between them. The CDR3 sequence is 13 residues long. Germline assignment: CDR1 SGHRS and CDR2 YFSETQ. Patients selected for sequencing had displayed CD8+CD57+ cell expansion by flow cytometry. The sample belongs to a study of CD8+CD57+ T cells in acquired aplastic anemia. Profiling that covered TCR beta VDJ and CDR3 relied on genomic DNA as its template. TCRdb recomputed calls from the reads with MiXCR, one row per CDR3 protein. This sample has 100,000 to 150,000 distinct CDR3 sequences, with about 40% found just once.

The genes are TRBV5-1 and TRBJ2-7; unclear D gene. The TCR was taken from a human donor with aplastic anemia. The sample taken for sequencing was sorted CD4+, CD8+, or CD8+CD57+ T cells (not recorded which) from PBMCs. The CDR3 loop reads CASSLGGTYEQYF. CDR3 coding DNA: TGCGCCAGCAGCTTAGGCGGCACCTACGAGCAGTACTTC.